The 10 T cell receptor beta chains below come from one sample, sequenced in a study of blood T cell repertoires in COVID-19. Some clones are missing from TCRdb's copy, which holds only in-frame ones; the method was immunoSEQ multiplex PCR. The table lists just over 200,000 clones, around 80% of them singletons. Sequenced: peripheral blood. Source of these receptors: an older woman with acute or convalescent COVID-19.

V and J are TRBV13 and TRBJ2-1, with 8 nucleotides matching TRBD2. This CDR3 comprises 16 residues. Germline CDR1 and CDR2: PRHDT and FYEKMQ (reference sequence). V trimming: 0 bases; J trimming: 10 bases; junction bases outside the gene matches: 11. The CDR3 bases are TGTGCCAGCAGCTTAGGCCGTAAGCGGGAGAGCCGAGAGCAGTTCTTC. Translating gives CASSLGRKRESREQFF.

The chain recombines TRBV5-4 with TRBJ2-7; 10 bases are a match to TRBD2. Germline V gene lookup returns CDR1 SGHNT and CDR2 YYREEE (reference sequence). The CDR3 consists of 18 residues. The junction had 14 bases not matched to a gene; V was cut back by 3 bases and J by 2 bases. The CDR3, as DNA: TGTGCCAGCAGCTCCCCGGGGGCTAGCGGGAGTTTGGCCTACGAGCAGTACTTC. Its protein product is CASSSPGASGSLAYEQYF.

The rearrangement uses TRBV2 and TRBJ1-1, with D perhaps matching TRBD1 (5 bases). Trimming cost V 5 bases and J 1 base, with 8 bases left between them. CDR3 size: 13 residues. Germline V lookup: CDR1 SNHLY, CDR2 FYNNEI. CDR3 nucleotide sequence: TGTGCCAGCAGTTCTGACAGGAACACTGAAGCTTTCTTT. This encodes CASSSDRNTEAFF.

V and J are TRBV2 and TRBJ2-2, with 9 nucleotides matching TRBD1. The CDR3 spans 15 residues. Germline loops: CDR1 SNHLY, CDR2 FYNNEI. The trim removed 5 bases at V and 5 bases at J, leaving 6 bases unmatched. As DNA, the CDR3 is TGTGCCAGCAGTACAGGGGGCGGACAAACCGGGGAGCTGTTTTTT. Its translation is CASSTGGGQTGELFF.

This sequence joins TRBV18 and TRBJ1-2, with D unclear. This CDR3 spans 12 amino acids. CDR1 and CDR2 (germline): KGHSH, LQKENI. Trimming left V 2 bases short and J 6 bases short, with 7 bases between. This CDR3 reads CASSPATDGYTF. Written as DNA, the CDR3 is TGTGCCAGCTCACCAGCTACAGATGGCTACACCTTC.

The chain links TRBV29-1 to TRBJ2-3; D not certain. Germline lookup yields CDR1 SQVTM and CDR2 ANQGSEA. The CDR3 consists of 12 residues. The V end was cut by 5 bases, the J end by 3 bases, with 9 bases between. The CDR3 sequence is CSVNVETDTQYF. The DNA for the CDR3 is TGCAGCGTTAATGTAGAAACAGATACGCAGTATTTT.

This chain joins TRBV28 and TRBJ2-7; 10 positions agree with TRBD2. V was clipped by 8 bases and J by 4 bases; unmatched bases: 11. Germline V CDR1 and CDR2: MDHEN, SYDVKM. The CDR3 length is 15 residues. The CDR3 reads CASASAGTSAYEQYF. In DNA, the CDR3 is TGTGCCAGCGCCTCGGCCGGGACTAGCGCTTACGAGCAGTACTTC.

The chain links TRBV4-1 to TRBJ2-3; 7 bases align to TRBD2. Trimming at V came to 4 bases and at J to 6 bases, leaving 19 bases not matched to a gene. Germline values: CDR1 MGHRA, CDR2 YSYEKL. The CDR3 covers 18 residues. The CDR3 is CASSRHFLAGGITDTQYF. In DNA form, the CDR3 reads TGCGCCAGCAGCCGACACTTCTTAGCGGGCGGGATCACGGATACGCAGTATTTT.

This clone appeared once. This rearrangement joins TRBV7-2 to TRBJ2-1; 10 nucleotides line up with TRBD2. Trimming removed 5 bases from V and 7 bases from J; junction bases left unmatched: 2. Germline lookup yields CDR1 SGHTA and CDR2 FQGNSA. The CDR3 consists of 13 residues. The CDR3 reads CASSPTSGNEQFF. For the CDR3, the DNA is TGTGCCAGCAGCCCGACTAGCGGGAATGAGCAGTTCTTC.

V is TRBV9 and J is TRBJ2-5, with D tentatively TRBD1 (5 bases). CDR3 length: 13 amino acids. Germline V CDR1 and CDR2: SGDLS, YYNGEE. Between the trimmed V and J ends, which lost 0 bases and 5 bases, there was a span of 8 bases. The CDR3 sequence is CASSVVTGETQYF. The CDR3 nucleotides read TGTGCCAGCAGCGTAGTTACAGGCGAGACCCAGTACTTC.